This record covers a single T cell receptor (beta chain). The data derive from a study of control samples from healthy donors and cancer patients. Per the germline V gene, CDR1 is SGHDT and CDR2 is YYEEEE. Trimming removed 4 bases from V and 0 bases from J, with 15 bases in between. This CDR3 comprises 16 residues. This table comes from immunoSEQ multiplex PCR, and its TCRdb copy is limited to in-frame clones, with some not included. This sample has more than 90,000 clones, with around 89% found just once. The sequence derives from a man aged 30 to 39 in good health. This chain links TRBV5-6 with TRBJ2-3; a possible D gene is TRBD2 (6 bases). Specimen: blood. The CDR3 here is CASSPEVAASTDTQYF. In DNA form, the CDR3 reads TGTGCCAGCAGCCCTGAGGTAGCGGCTAGCACAGATACGCAGTATTTT.